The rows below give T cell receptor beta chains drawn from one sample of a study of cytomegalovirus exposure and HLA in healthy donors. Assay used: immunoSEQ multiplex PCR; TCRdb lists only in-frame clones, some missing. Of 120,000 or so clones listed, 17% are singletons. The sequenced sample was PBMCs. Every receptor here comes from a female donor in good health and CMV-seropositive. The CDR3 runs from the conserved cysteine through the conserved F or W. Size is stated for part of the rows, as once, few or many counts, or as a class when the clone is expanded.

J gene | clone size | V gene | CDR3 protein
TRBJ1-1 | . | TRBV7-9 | CASSLRAEAFF
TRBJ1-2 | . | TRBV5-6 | CASSLSWPHYGYTF
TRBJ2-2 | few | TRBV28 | CANQTRTSGIPTGELFF
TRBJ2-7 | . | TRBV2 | CASIGLLQGPEQYF
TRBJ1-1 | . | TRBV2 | CASSEAARVDTEAFF
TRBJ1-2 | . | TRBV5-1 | CASSLTGGDNGYTF
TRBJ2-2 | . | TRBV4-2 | CASSQDTGGNTGELFF
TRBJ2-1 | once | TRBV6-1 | CASSGRTGVRFYNEQFF
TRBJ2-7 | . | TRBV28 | CASSLGPSAEQYF
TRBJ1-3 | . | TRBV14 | CASSFSSGNTIYF
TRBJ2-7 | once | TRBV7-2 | CASSQLAGPYEQYF
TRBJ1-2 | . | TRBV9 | CASSVGVSGANYGYTF
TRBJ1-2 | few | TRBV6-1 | CASSERADRGYTF
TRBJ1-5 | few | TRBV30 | CAWTWGPYSNQPQHF
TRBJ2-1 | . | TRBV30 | CAWTGGRAYNEQFF
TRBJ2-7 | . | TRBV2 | CASSRQIYEQYF
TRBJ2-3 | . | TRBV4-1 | CASSKRENIDTQYF
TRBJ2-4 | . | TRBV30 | CAWSVRGGGALIQYF
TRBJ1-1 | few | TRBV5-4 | CASSLQGQGSEAFF
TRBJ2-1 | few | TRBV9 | CASLSWGPRYNEQFF
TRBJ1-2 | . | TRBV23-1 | CASSHPKPRGNGYTF
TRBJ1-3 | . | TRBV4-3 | CASSQDARSIGNTIYF
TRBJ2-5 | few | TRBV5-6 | CASSLGIGESGRTQYF
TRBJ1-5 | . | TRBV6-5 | CASRGTGTQPQHF
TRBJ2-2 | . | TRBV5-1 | CASSPGTSAGELFF
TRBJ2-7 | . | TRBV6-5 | CASSYSGRANYEQYF
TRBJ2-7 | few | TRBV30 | CAGGYGSFLSEQYF
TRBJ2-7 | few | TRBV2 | CATGGGIDTPYEQYF
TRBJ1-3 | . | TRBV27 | CASSLSGFENTIYF
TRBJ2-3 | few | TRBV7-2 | CASSLQPGPDTQYF
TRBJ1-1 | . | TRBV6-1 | CASSSRPRGAEAFF
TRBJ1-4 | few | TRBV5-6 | CASSLGVFNEKLFF
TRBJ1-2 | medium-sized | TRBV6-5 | CASTPGQVPSYGYTF
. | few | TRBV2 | CASTAGEVTYEQYF
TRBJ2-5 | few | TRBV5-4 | CASSSGGGETQYF
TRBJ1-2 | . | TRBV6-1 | CASSESWPTGNPKNYGYTF
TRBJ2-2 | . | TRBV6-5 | CASTLSAGITGELFF
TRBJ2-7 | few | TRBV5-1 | CASSLEQIGTEQYF
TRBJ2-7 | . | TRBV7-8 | CASSFRLAGRAGYEQYF
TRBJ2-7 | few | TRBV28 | CASSLGQGVYEQYF
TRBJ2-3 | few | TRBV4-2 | CASASGASTDTQYF